The 23 T cell receptor beta chains given below trace back to one sample, sequenced in a study of cytomegalovirus exposure and HLA in healthy donors. Amplification used 60 Vbeta primers and 13 Jbeta primers. Here immunoSEQ multiplex PCR was the method, and the copy in TCRdb shows in-frame clones only, minus some. The repertoire holds about 130,000 clones, with about 78% as singletons. Input material: PBMCs. The receptors come from a female donor in good health and CMV-seronegative.

The gene calls are TRBV15 and TRBJ2-3, with a tentative D call TRBD2 (6 bases). The CDR3 totals 19 residues. The germline V gene has CDR1 LNHNV and CDR2 YYDKDF (reference sequence). V lost 3 bases to trimming and J lost 1 base, with 23 bases between them. CDR3 in amino acids: CATSSRGTGHPSGTDTQYF. CDR3 in DNA: TGTGCCACCAGCAGTAGAGGGACTGGGCATCCCTCTGGCACAGATACGCAGTATTTT.

In its sample, this clone was seen once. Distinct nucleotide sequences in the sample also encode this CDR3. The V gene is TRBV5-1, the J gene TRBJ2-3; D remains unclear. CDR3 length equals 14 residues. V was clipped by 0 bases and J by 2 bases, with 7 bases between them. From germline, CDR1 is SGHRS and CDR2 YFSETQ. The chain's CDR3 is CASSLGASTDTQYF. The CDR3 DNA reads as TGCGCCAGCAGCTTGGGGGCCTCCACAGATACGCAGTATTTT.

Points on this clone: The sample carries other DNA sequences with the same CDR3. This rearrangement joins TRBV2 to TRBJ1-2, with TRBD1 as a possible D gene (6 bases). Germline V gives CDR1 SNHLY, CDR2 FYNNEI. The germline V and J ends were trimmed by 6 bases and 2 bases, with 10 bases remaining between them. This CDR3 has 13 residues. CDR3 DNA: TGTGCCAGCAGCCCGGACAGAAACTATGGCTACACCTTC. It codes for CASSPDRNYGYTF.

This clone has only a few counts. One end of the junction does not line up with germline, which may come from a read error. The CDR3 sequence: CASTTALAKNSQYF. CDR3 DNA: TGCGCCAGCACGACAGCCTTAGCCAAAAACAGTCAGTACTTC. V is TRBV10-1 and J is TRBJ2-4; tentative D call: TRBD1 (5 bases). Germline V gene sequence: CDR1 WNHNN, CDR2 SYGVQD (reference sequence). The CDR3 sequence is 14 residues long.

This clone has just a few counts. This chain joins TRBV11-2 and TRBJ2-1, with 7 positions matching TRBD2. The junction had 4 bases not matched to a gene; V was cut back by 3 bases and J by 2 bases. CDR1 and CDR2 (germline): SGHAT, FQNNGV. The CDR3 has 15 residues. The CDR3 loop reads CASSFGLVTYNEQFF. The CDR3 region has the DNA TGTGCCAGCAGCTTTGGACTAGTCACCTACAATGAGCAGTTCTTC.

The chain employs TRBV6-4 and TRBJ1-1; the D is unclear. V was pared by 3 bases and J by 4 bases, with 9 bases between. The CDR3 is made up of 13 amino acids. The germline V gene has CDR1 MRHNA and CDR2 SNTAGT. As DNA, the CDR3 is TGTGCCAGCAGTGAAGTTCGGGGCACTGAAGCTTTCTTT. Translated: CASSEVRGTEAFF.

The chain is built from TRBV11-3 and TRBJ2-7, with TRBD2 as a possible D gene (5 bases). Trimming pared 5 bases from V and 6 bases from J, leaving 14 bases between. CDR1 and CDR2 from the germline V gene are SGHNT and YENEEA. The CDR3 loop spans 13 amino acids. DNA of the CDR3: TGTGCCAGCAGCCGTACGGGAATGGCCGAGCAGTACTTC. Its protein product is CASSRTGMAEQYF.

The CDR3 DNA is TGCGCCAGCAGCCCTACCCTCGGGACAGGGAATGAAAAACTGTTTTTT. Its protein product is CASSPTLGTGNEKLFF. The chain is built from TRBV5-1 and TRBJ1-4, with 9 bases that match TRBD1. J gave up 5 bases and V 4 bases, and 9 bases lay outside the gene matches. CDR3 length: 16 residues. Germline lookup yields CDR1 SGHRS and CDR2 YFSETQ. Drawing the rest from reference TRBV5-1 and TRBJ1-4, the complete variable domain is KAGVTQTPRYLIKTRGQQVTLSCSPISGHRSVSWYQQTPGQGLQFLFEYFSETQRNKGNFPGRFSGRQFSNSRSEMNVSTLELGDSALYLCASSPTLGTGNEKLFFGSGTQLSVL.

This chain joins TRBV9 and TRBJ2-7; D might be TRBD2 (5 bases). The CDR3 totals 14 residues. Trimming took off 2 bases at V and 6 bases at J, with 15 bases between the two ends. Germline lookup yields CDR1 SGDLS and CDR2 YYNGEE. Here the CDR3 DNA reads TGTGCCAGCAGCGTGGGCCCCGTCCGGGGCGAGCAGTACTTC. Translation: CASSVGPVRGEQYF.

The chain employs TRBV5-6 and TRBJ2-7; a weak D match, TRBD1 (6 bases). The germline gives CDR1 SGHDT, CDR2 YYEEEE. The V end lost 4 bases, the J end lost 3 bases, and 20 bases lay between the germline ends. The CDR3 extends over 16 amino acids. The CDR3 coding sequence is TGTGCCAGCAGCCGCAGGGGACGTCTATCACTCTACGAGCAGTACTTC. Protein sequence: CASSRRGRLSLYEQYF.

The chain has TRBV2 and TRBJ2-3; a weak D match, TRBD1 (5 bases). This CDR3 is built from 17 residues. V gave up 6 bases and J gave up 4 bases, with 23 bases separating them. CDR1 is SNHLY, CDR2 FYNNEI, per germline. CDR3 sequence (DNA): TGTGCCAGCAGGGACCCAAACGGCAGGGAAGGGCCAGATACGCAGTATTTT. It specifies CASRDPNGREGPDTQYF.

V gene TRBV30 combines with J gene TRBJ2-7, with unresolved D. V lost 3 bases and J lost 0, with 12 bases in between. This CDR3 is built from 14 residues. Per germline, CDR1 GTSNPN and CDR2 SVGIG (reference sequence). DNA of the CDR3: TGTGCCTGGAGCCTCTCGCCGGGCTCCTACGAGCAGTACTTC. Protein sequence: CAWSLSPGSYEQYF.

The chain uses TRBV7-8 and TRBJ1-2; 7 bases are a match to TRBD1. V was clipped by 5 bases and J by 4 bases; unmatched bases: 7. The germline CDR1 and CDR2 sequences are SGHVS and FQNEAQ. This CDR3 is built from 14 residues. DNA of the CDR3: TGTGCCAGCAGCCAGGGGGGCGCGGGCTATGGCTACACCTTC. Translation: CASSQGGAGYGYTF.

The chain combines TRBV6-5 with TRBJ2-7; D call uncertain. The germline CDR1 and CDR2 sequences are MNHEY and SVGAGI. The CDR3 is made up of 13 amino acids. The V and J ends lost 3 bases and 6 bases respectively, with 12 bases between them. For the CDR3, the DNA is TGTGCCAGCAGTTATGGGCCCACAGTCGAGCAGTACTTC. It yields the protein CASSYGPTVEQYF.

The rearrangement uses TRBV11-2 and TRBJ2-7; TRBD2 matches 8 bases. With V trimmed by 10 bases and J by 7 bases, 15 bases remained unmatched. CDR1 and CDR2 (germline): SGHAT, FQNNGV. CDR3 size: 14 residues. The DNA for the CDR3 is TGTGCCATGGGGCGGGGGGCGGCTTTCGGAGAGCAGTACTTC. Protein product: CAMGRGAAFGEQYF.

The chain employs TRBV15 and TRBJ1-1; unclear D gene. The CDR3 loop spans 13 amino acids. V dropped 0 bases and J dropped 6 bases, with 8 bases sitting between them. The germline V gene encodes CDR1 LNHNV and CDR2 YYDKDF (reference sequence). The CDR3 loop reads CATSRDRFSEAFF. The CDR3 nucleotides read TGTGCCACCAGCAGAGACAGGTTCTCTGAAGCTTTCTTT.

Of note for this clone: One end of the junction does not line up with germline, which may come from a read error. V is TRBV7-9 and J is TRBJ2-3, with a possible D match to TRBD2 (6 bases). The CDR3 runs 17 residues. Germline-derived CDR1 and CDR2 are SEHNR and FQNEAQ (reference sequence). The CDR3 loop reads CSSSSGRGSTSTDTQYF. The CDR3 coding sequence is TGTTCCAGCAGCTCCGGGAGAGGTTCCACTAGCACAGATACGCAGTATTTT.

V usage is TRBV2 and J usage is TRBJ2-5; D gene uncertain. Germline loops: CDR1 SNHLY, CDR2 FYNNEI. V lost 1 base and J lost 0, with 12 bases in between. The CDR3 loop spans 16 amino acids. The CDR3 region has the DNA TGTGCCAGCAGTGAAGGAGCTTCCTCGTACCAAGAGACCCAGTACTTC. Amino acids: CASSEGASSYQETQYF.

V and J are TRBV21-1 and TRBJ1-1. TRBV21-1 is noted as a pseudogene. The CDR3 totals 12 residues. CDR3 coding DNA: TGTGCCAGCAGCAAACGGAGGACTGAAGCTTTCTTT. Its protein is CASSKRRTEAFF.

V is TRBV27 and J is TRBJ2-1; 7 nucleotides align to TRBD1. Trimming cost V 6 bases and J 3 bases; bases outside gene matches: 5. Germline CDR1 and CDR2: MNHEY and SMNVEV (reference sequence). This CDR3 is built from 14 residues. CDR3 sequence (DNA): TGTGCCAGCAGGAAGCAGGGGGTCTACAATGAGCAGTTCTTC. It translates to CASRKQGVYNEQFF.

The rearrangement uses TRBV28 and TRBJ2-1, with 12 positions matching TRBD2. V trimming: 5 bases; J trimming: 7 bases; junction bases outside the gene matches: 9. The CDR3 is made up of 16 amino acids. Germline V gene data show CDR1 as MDHEN and CDR2 as SYDVKM. CDR3 in DNA: TGTGCCAGCAGTCCCCTGACTAGCGGGAGCAGTAATGAGCAGTTCTTC. Encoded protein: CASSPLTSGSSNEQFF.

This rearrangement joins TRBV27 to TRBJ2-1; 12 positions match TRBD2. Germline loops: CDR1 MNHEY, CDR2 SMNVEV (reference sequence). This CDR3 comprises 15 residues. V dropped 4 bases and J dropped 7; count of bases not matched to a gene: 5. The chain's CDR3 is CASSSGLAGLNEQFF. For the CDR3, the DNA is TGTGCCAGCAGTTCGGGACTAGCGGGCCTGAATGAGCAGTTCTTC.

V and J are TRBV4-2 and TRBJ1-2, with D unclear. Trimming cost V 0 bases and J 3 bases, with 11 bases left between them. The CDR3 runs 15 residues. Germline V gene sequence: CDR1 LGHNA, CDR2 YNFKEQ. CDR3 sequence (DNA): TGTGCCAGCAGCCAAGAACCCGGGGAGGACTATGGCTACACCTTC. Amino acids: CASSQEPGEDYGYTF.